Below are 12 T cell receptor beta chains sequenced from a single sample in a study of T cells in women clearing cervical HPV infection. Profiled with immunoSEQ multiplex PCR; TCRdb holds only in-frame clones, not every one. Its table lists over 15,000 clones. The specimen was blood buffy coat. The receptors originated from a woman aged 18-70 years with a cervical HPV16 infection that either progressed to CIN3+ or cleared (not recorded which).

As regards this clone: The CDR3 goes on 3 residues after the read ends, and that part is filled in from the germline J gene. The genes are TRBV5-1 and TRBJ1-1, with TRBD1 matching over 10 bases. The CDR3 totals 17 residues. From germline, CDR1 is SGHRS and CDR2 YFSETQ. V was pared by 3 bases and J by 2 bases, with 10 bases of the junction left unmatched. The CDR3 region is CASSSRQGASINTEAFF. The covered CDR3 bases are TGCGCCAGCAGCTCACGACAGGGGGCTTCTATTAACACTGAA.

Measured by frequency, this clone is medium-sized (0.01 to 0.1%). The read terminates 3 residues before the CDR3 end, so the remaining end is supplied by the germline J gene. The V and J genes are TRBV7-3 and TRBJ2-2; D remains unclear. Deletions cut 5 bases from V and 3 bases from J, with 4 bases between. Germline values: CDR1 SGHTA, CDR2 FQGTGA. CDR3 length: 12 residues. The CDR3 spells CASSHDTGELFF. The part of the CDR3 DNA that was read is TGTGCCAGCAGCCATGACACCGGGGAG.

Comment on this clone: The CDR3 end is not reached by the read, which stops 3 residues before it; the germline J gene fills it in. The rearrangement joins TRBV14 to TRBJ2-5, with 8 nucleotides matching TRBD1. V gave up 0 bases and J gave up 5 bases; unmatched junction bases: 8. The CDR3 spans 16 residues. Germline values: CDR1 SGHDN, CDR2 FVKESK. Here the CDR3 reads CASSQEGQGARETQYF. The DNA read from the CDR3 is TGTGCCAGCAGCCAAGAAGGGCAGGGGGCGCGGGAGACC.

In regard to this clone: Read sequence stops 3 residues before the CDR3 end, and the germline J gene provides the missing end. The chain couples TRBV19 to TRBJ2-1; 8 nucleotides line up with TRBD1. This CDR3 spans 15 amino acids. Looked up from germline, CDR1 is LNHDA and CDR2 is SQIVND (reference sequence). V shed 6 bases and J 7 bases; nucleotides not matched to a gene: 11. The CDR3 bases that were read are TGTGCCAGTAGCAGTCAAACCGGGACAGGTAATGAG. Translation gives CASSSQTGTGNE. From start to end, the CDR3 is CASSSQTGTGNEQFF.

On this clone itself: The CDR3 end is not reached by the read, which stops 3 residues before it; the germline J gene fills it in. The chain carries TRBV20-1 and TRBJ2-3, with 9 bases that match TRBD1. Losses at the gene ends were 4 bases for V and 1 base for J; bases not matched to a gene: 3. Germline loops: CDR1 DFQATT, CDR2 SNEGSKA (reference sequence). The CDR3 runs to 14 residues. The CDR3 reads CSAKRQGGTDTQYF. Partial CDR3 DNA: TGCAGTGCTAAAAGACAGGGGGGCACAGATACG.

A word on this clone: The read comes to an end 3 residues before the CDR3 does, leaving the germline J gene to fill in the end. The chain links TRBV20-1 to TRBJ2-1; 7 nucleotides match TRBD2. This CDR3 has 17 amino acids. The germline CDR1 and CDR2 sequences are DFQATT and SNEGSKA (reference sequence). V lost 6 bases, J lost 8 bases, and 22 bases stayed unmatched. The part of the CDR3 DNA that was read is TGCAGTGCGAGCGGGGCTGAGAGGTCGACGGCTTGGGATGAG. It encodes CSASGAERSTAWDE. The whole CDR3 protein reads CSASGAERSTAWDEQFF.

Comment on this clone: The read terminates 3 residues before the CDR3 end, so the remaining end is supplied by the germline J gene. The chain employs TRBV20-1 and TRBJ2-3; 8 positions match TRBD2. The ends lost 6 bases at V and 2 bases at J; junction bases unmatched: 13. The CDR3 extends over 16 amino acids. The germline gives CDR1 DFQATT, CDR2 SNEGSKA (reference sequence). CDR3 bases read: TGCAGTGCGAACTTCCCCCGCGGGGGGTACACAGATACG. It yields the protein CSANFPRGGYTDT. In full, the CDR3 reads CSANFPRGGYTDTQYF.

A note on this clone: Read sequence stops 3 residues before the CDR3 end, and the germline J gene provides the missing end. The V call is TRBV19, the J call TRBJ2-7; 11 nucleotides align to TRBD1. Looked up from germline, CDR1 is LNHDA and CDR2 is SQIVND (reference sequence). The CDR3 covers 18 residues. J was trimmed by 3 bases and V by 4 bases; bases with no gene match: 14. CDR3 in amino acids: CASSRGQGGAGQIYEQYF. The sequenced CDR3 bases are TGTGCCAGTAGTAGGGGACAGGGGGGTGCGGGGCAGATCTACGAG.

With respect to this clone: The read falls 3 residues short of the CDR3 end, and the missing part is taken from the germline J gene. The chain has TRBV2 and TRBJ1-1; possible D gene TRBD1, 5 bases. Germline CDR1 reads SNHLY; CDR2 reads FYNNEI. Trimming pared 6 bases from V and 6 bases from J, leaving 8 bases between. CDR3 length equals 11 residues. The sequenced CDR3 bases are TGTGCCAGCAGCGGGACTGCTGAA. Translation: CASSGTAE. The entire CDR3 protein reads CASSGTAEAFF.

For this clone: The missing CDR3 end, 3 residues past where the read stops, is filled in from the germline J gene. This chain links TRBV20-1 with TRBJ2-1, with 9 bases that match TRBD2. This CDR3 contains 14 residues. Germline CDR1 and CDR2: DFQATT and SNEGSKA (reference sequence). V shed 6 bases and J 7 bases; nucleotides not matched to a gene: 10. CDR3 DNA, as far as it was read: TGCAGTGCCCGGCGGTCTAGCGGGATTAATGAG. Amino acids: CSARRSSGINE. The CDR3 reads in full as CSARRSSGINEQFF.

The DNA read from the CDR3 is TGCAGTGCTAGAGATCAGACTAGCGGGTTATACCAAGAGACC. Amino acids: CSARDQTSGLYQET. The whole CDR3 protein reads CSARDQTSGLYQETQYF. The chain combines TRBV20-1 with TRBJ2-5, with TRBD2 matching 10 bases. The CDR3 end is not reached by the read, which stops 3 residues before it; the germline J gene fills it in. The CDR3 sequence is 17 residues long. CDR1 and CDR2 from the germline V gene are DFQATT and SNEGSKA (reference sequence). After removal of 0 bases from V and 0 bases from J, the junction contained 7 bases not matched to a gene.

Concerning this clone: The read is 3 residues too short to cover the CDR3 end, so that end is filled in from the germline J gene. This sequence joins TRBV5-6 and TRBJ2-5; TRBD2 is a possible D gene (6 bases). Trimming pared 0 bases from V and 3 bases from J, leaving 9 bases between. CDR3 length: 14 amino acids. In germline, CDR1 is SGHDT, CDR2 YYEEEE. Here the CDR3 reads CASSLEGGEETQYF. The part of the CDR3 DNA that was read is TGTGCCAGCAGCTTGGAAGGCGGGGAAGAGACC.